Shown below are 7 T cell receptor beta chains from a single sample sequenced in a study of T cells in Graves' hyperthyroidism and ophthalmopathy. TCR beta CDR3 regions were amplified from RNA. The HTBI primer set was used in a first-round RT-PCR of the TCR CDR3. TCRdb analysed the multiplex PCR reads with MiXCR anew, one entry per CDR3 protein. Of roughly 600,000 distinct CDR3 sequences listed, 14% are singletons. What was sequenced was blood. These receptors came from a woman aged 45-65 years with Graves' ophthalmopathy.

This clonotype was recorded a few times. The chain carries TRBV7-3 and TRBJ2-6, with D tentatively TRBD1 (5 bases). Looked up from germline, CDR1 is SGHTA and CDR2 is FQGTGA. V was cut by 5 bases and J by 0 bases, with 14 bases left in between. The CDR3 length is 17 residues. This chain's CDR3 is CASSPVTASSGANVLTF. In DNA, the CDR3 is TGTGCCAGCAGCCCCGTGACAGCCTCCTCTGGGGCCAACGTCCTGACTTTC. The full variable domain, in which reference TRBV7-3 and TRBJ2-6 provide the parts outside the CDR3, is GAGVSQTPSNKVTEKGKYVELRCDPISGHTALYWYRQSLGQGPEFLIYFQGTGAADDSGLPNDRFFAVRPEGSVSTLKIQRTERGDSAVYLCASSPVTASSGANVLTFGAGSRLTVL.

This clonotype was recorded at least ten times. This chain uses TRBV30 with TRBJ1-4, with D possibly TRBD1 on 5 matching bases. This CDR3 has 13 residues. Germline V gene lookup returns CDR1 GTSNPN and CDR2 SVGIG (reference sequence). Trimming pared 0 bases from V and 5 bases from J, leaving 7 bases between. This CDR3 reads CAWSVRGNEKLFF. CDR3 in DNA: TGTGCCTGGAGTGTACGGGGGAATGAAAAACTGTTTTTT.

The chain employs TRBV6-2 or TRBV6-3 and TRBJ2-4, with D possibly being TRBD2 (6 bases). The germline V gene encodes CDR1 MNHEY and CDR2 SVGEGT. This CDR3 spans 13 amino acids. Deletions cut 11 bases from V and 3 bases from J, with 14 bases between. The CDR3 coding sequence is TGTGCCCGCCGGAGGGCTGGCAAAAACATTCAGTACTTC. Translated, it gives CARRRAGKNIQYF.

This clonotype was recorded at least ten times. The chain has TRBV24-1 and TRBJ1-5, with 7 bases matching TRBD1. Germline V CDR1 and CDR2: KGHDR, SFDVKD. The V segment lost 4 bases and the J segment 5 bases; nucleotides outside the gene matches: 10. CDR3 length equals 16 residues. The CDR3 loop is CATSDRARDSHQPQHF. The CDR3 DNA sequence: TGTGCCACCAGTGACCGCGCCAGGGACAGCCATCAGCCCCAGCATTTT.

This clonotype was recorded at least ten times. This chain connects TRBV20-1 to TRBJ2-2; perhaps D is TRBD1 or TRBD2 (5 bases each). The CDR3 length is 13 residues. V shed 2 bases and J shed 3 bases, with 7 bases lying between them. The germline V gene has CDR1 DFQATT and CDR2 SNEGSKA (reference sequence). The CDR3 DNA follows: TGCAGTGCTAGAAGGGGACACACCGGGGAGCTGTTTTTT. It encodes CSARRGHTGELFF.

This clonotype has more than one count but fewer than ten. This may be a read error: a much more frequent sequence differs by one nucleotide. The chain is built from TRBV10-3 and TRBJ1-1; 8 nucleotides match TRBD1. CDR1 ENHRY and CDR2 SYGVKD come from the germline V gene. CDR3 length equals 15 residues. This CDR3 reads CAISERTGGGAEASF. The CDR3 nucleotides are TGTGCCATCAGTGAACGAACAGGGGGGGGTGCTGAAGCTTCCTTT.

The chain is built from TRBV7-9 and TRBJ1-3; no clear D. The germline gives CDR1 SEHNR, CDR2 FQNEAQ (reference sequence). CDR3 length: 15 amino acids. V was cut by 7 bases and J by 0 bases, with 13 bases left in between. CDR3 amino acids: CASTRIRGSGNTIYF. In DNA, the CDR3 is TGTGCCAGCACAAGAATCCGGGGCTCTGGAAACACCATATATTTT.